Shown below are 2 T cell receptor beta chains from a single sample sequenced in a study of shared clonotypes between healthy human individuals. Repertoires were generated with immunoSEQ multiplex PCR, while TCRdb's copy carries only in-frame clones and drops some. The table includes 1 million to 1.3 million clones, about 84% detected once. The sample taken for sequencing was memory CD4+ T cells from PBMCs. The subset: CD45RA-negative fraction. The receptors come from a man younger than 35 in good health. Some clones in this sample may be carry-over from other donors' samples.

The V and J genes are TRBV19 and TRBJ1-3, with a tentative D call TRBD1 (5 bases). This CDR3 spans 18 amino acids. The germline V gene has CDR1 LNHDA and CDR2 SQIVND (reference sequence). The germline V and J ends were trimmed by 3 bases and 0 bases, with 18 bases remaining between them. Written as DNA, the CDR3 is TGTGCCAGTAGTATCAGACTTGGGACGGCTATCTCTGGAAACACCATATATTTT. It encodes CASSIRLGTAISGNTIYF.

This clone appeared a single time. This chain links TRBV6-5 with TRBJ2-3, with D unresolved. The germline gives CDR1 MNHEY, CDR2 SVGAGI. This CDR3 has 13 amino acids. Deletions cut 8 bases from V and 0 bases from J, with 9 bases between. Here the CDR3 reads CASGPGSTDTQYF. The DNA of the CDR3 is TGTGCCAGCGGGCCTGGAAGCACAGATACGCAGTATTTT.